This TCR beta chain was sequenced for a study of cytomegalovirus exposure and HLA in healthy donors. Notes on the study in general: In vitro confirmation showed three CMV-associated chains to be CMV antigen specific. In a later analysis, common viral pathogens appeared linked to several of the most significant clusters.

J lost 3 bases, V lost 5 bases, and 5 bases had no gene match. Germline V gene sequence: CDR1 SNHLY, CDR2 FYNNEI. The CDR3 loop spans 15 amino acids. Worth noting for this clone: The target antigen is unknown.

Vbeta (60) and Jbeta (13) primers were used in the PCR. This table comes from immunoSEQ multiplex PCR, and its TCRdb copy is limited to in-frame clones, with some not included. Found here are about 120,000 clones, over 65% of them singletons; the top ten hold less than 3%. The chain links TRBV2 to TRBJ2-5; 11 nucleotides agree with TRBD2. This TCR derives from a woman aged 40 to 55 in good health and CMV-seropositive. Sample: PBMCs. CDR3 in amino acids: CASSPPGLAEETQYF. The CDR3 DNA is TGTGCCAGCAGTCCACCGGGACTAGCGGAAGAGACCCAGTACTTC. Variable domain in full (rest from reference TRBV2 and TRBJ2-5): EPEVTQTPSHQVTQMGQEVILRCVPISNHLYFYWYRQILGQKVEFLVSFYNNEISEKSEIFDDQFSVERPDGSNFTLKIRSTKLEDSAMYFCASSPPGLAEETQYFGPGTRLLVL.